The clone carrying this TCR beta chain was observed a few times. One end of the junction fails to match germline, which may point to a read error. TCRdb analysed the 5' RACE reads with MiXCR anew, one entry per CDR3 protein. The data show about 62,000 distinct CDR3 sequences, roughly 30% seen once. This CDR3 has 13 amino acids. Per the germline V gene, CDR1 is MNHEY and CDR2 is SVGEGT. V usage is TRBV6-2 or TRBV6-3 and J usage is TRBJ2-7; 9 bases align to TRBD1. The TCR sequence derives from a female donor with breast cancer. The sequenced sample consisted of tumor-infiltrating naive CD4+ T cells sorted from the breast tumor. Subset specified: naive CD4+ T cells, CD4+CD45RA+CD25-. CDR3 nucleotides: TGTGCCAGCAGCCCCGAATACCAGACAGGGGGAAACTTC. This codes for CASSPEYQTGGNF.